This T cell receptor (beta chain) is from a study of beta chain features in type 1 diabetes. Study-level points and caveats: The study notes PCR might favor shorter templates equally in patients and controls. Researchers report that Type 1 diabetes patients had moderately but significantly shorter TCRB CDR3s across all four CD4+ subsets.

In this sample, this clone turned up a few times. Its target is not known. V was trimmed by 0 bases and J by 4 bases, leaving 7 bases between them. The CDR3 length is 14 residues. The germline V gene encodes CDR1 KGHSH and CDR2 LQKENI. Sequenced material consisted of expressed TCRB transcripts (all of the isolated RNA was reverse transcribed). Sequencing used immunoSEQ multiplex PCR; TCRdb keeps in-frame clones, though not all of them. Here the sample spans approximately 170,000 clones, roughly 8% being singletons. Sequences were obtained from central memory CD4+ T cells from blood. The rearrangement links TRBV18 to TRBJ1-3; no clear D. This TCR was sampled from a man aged 18 to 29 with type 1 diabetes. The CDR3, as DNA: TGTGCCAGCTCACCACCAGGAGAAGGAAACACCATATATTTT. Translated, it gives CASSPPGEGNTIYF.